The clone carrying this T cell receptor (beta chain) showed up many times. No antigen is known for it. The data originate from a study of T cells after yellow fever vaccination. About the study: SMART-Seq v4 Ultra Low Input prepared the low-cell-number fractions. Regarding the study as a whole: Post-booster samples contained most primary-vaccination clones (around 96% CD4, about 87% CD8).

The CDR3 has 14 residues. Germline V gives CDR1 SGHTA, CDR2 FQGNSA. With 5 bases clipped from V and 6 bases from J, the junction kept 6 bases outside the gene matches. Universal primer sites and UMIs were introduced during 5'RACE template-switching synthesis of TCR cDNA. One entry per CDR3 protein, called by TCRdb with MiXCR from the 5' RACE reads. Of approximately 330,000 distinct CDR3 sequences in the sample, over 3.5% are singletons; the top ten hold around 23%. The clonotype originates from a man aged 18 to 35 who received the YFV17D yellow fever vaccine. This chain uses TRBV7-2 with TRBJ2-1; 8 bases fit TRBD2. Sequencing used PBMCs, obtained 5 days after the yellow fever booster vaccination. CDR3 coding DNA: TGTGCCAGCAGCGAAGGACTAGCCATCAATGAGCAGTTCTTC. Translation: CASSEGLAINEQFF.